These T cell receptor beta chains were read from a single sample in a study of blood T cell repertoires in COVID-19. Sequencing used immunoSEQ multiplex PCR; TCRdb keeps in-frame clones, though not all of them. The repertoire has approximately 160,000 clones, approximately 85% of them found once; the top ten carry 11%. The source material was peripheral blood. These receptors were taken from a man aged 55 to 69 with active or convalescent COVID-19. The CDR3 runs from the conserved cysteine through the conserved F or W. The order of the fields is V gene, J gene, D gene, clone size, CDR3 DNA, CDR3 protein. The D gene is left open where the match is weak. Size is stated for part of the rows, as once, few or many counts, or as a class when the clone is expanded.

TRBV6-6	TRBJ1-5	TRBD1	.	TGTGCCAGCAGTCCCCTCGGACAGGGTGATAAACATCAGCCCCAGCATTTT	CASSPLGQGDKHQPQHF
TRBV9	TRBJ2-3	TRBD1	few	TGTGCCAGCAGCGTAGGGGACAGGGGCCTTGATACGCAGTATTTT	CASSVGDRGLDTQYF
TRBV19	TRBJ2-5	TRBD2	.	TGTGCCAGTAGTTCGGACGGGACTAGCGGGACCTACCAAGAGACCCAGTACTTC	CASSSDGTSGTYQETQYF
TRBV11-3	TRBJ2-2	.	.	TGTGCCAGCAGCCGAAAAGGGGCCGGGGAGCTGTTTTTT	CASSRKGAGELFF
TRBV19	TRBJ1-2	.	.	TGTGCCAGTAGTATCTGGGACAAACCGAACTATGGCTACACCTTC	CASSIWDKPNYGYTF
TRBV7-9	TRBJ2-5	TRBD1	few	TGTGCCAGCAGCGCCCCGTATACAGGGGCCCCGTCGGAGACCCAGTACTTC	CASSAPYTGAPSETQYF
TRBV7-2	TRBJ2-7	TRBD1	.	TGTGCCAGCAGCTTAAGGGCAGGGGGAGCCTACGAGCAGTACTTC	CASSLRAGGAYEQYF
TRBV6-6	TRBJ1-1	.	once	TGTGCCAGCAGACCCGACAGGGAAGCTTTCTTT	CASRPDREAFF
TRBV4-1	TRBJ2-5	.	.	TGCGCCAGCAGCCGCCGAACAGGGTCGGAGACCCAGTACTTC	CASSRRTGSETQYF
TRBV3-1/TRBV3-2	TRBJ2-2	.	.	TGTGCCAGCAGGCGGACTACCCAGGGCGGGGAGCTGTTTTTT	CASRRTTQGGELFF
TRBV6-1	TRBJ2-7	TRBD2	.	TGTGCCAGCAGTGGATGGGGGGGGAAGGGCTGGTACGAGCAGTACTTC	CASSGWGGKGWYEQYF
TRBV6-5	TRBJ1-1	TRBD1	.	TGTGCCAGCAGTCGCACAGGGGCCTACACTGAAGCTTTCTTT	CASSRTGAYTEAFF
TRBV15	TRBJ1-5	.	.	TGTGCCACCAGCAGAGGGGAAGGAGGGGCTCGGAATCAGCCCCAGCATTTT	CATSRGEGGARNQPQHF
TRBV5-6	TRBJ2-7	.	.	TGTGCCAGCAATGGAGGGGCGGCCTACGAGCAGTACTTC	CASNGGAAYEQYF
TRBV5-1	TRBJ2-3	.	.	TGCGCCAGCAGTGTCGGGTCCACAGATACGCAGTATTTT	CASSVGSTDTQYF
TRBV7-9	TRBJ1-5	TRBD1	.	TGTGCCAGCAGCTTAGCGTTCGGGGTGGGGACAGGGAGAGATCAGCCCCAGCATTTT	CASSLAFGVGTGRDQPQHF
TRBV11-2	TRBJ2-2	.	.	TGTGCCAGCAGCTCTAGTGGGGGGTTGTACACCGGGGAGCTGTTTTTT	CASSSSGGLYTGELFF
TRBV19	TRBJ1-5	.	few	TGTGCCAGTAGGGCTCAGGGAAATCAGCCCCAGCATTTT	CASRAQGNQPQHF
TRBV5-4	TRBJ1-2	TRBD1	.	TGTGCCAGCAGCTTGGGGACAGGGGGAGCCTATGGCTACACCTTC	CASSLGTGGAYGYTF
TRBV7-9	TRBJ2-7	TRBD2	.	TGTGCCAGCAGCTTAGAGGGACTAGCGGCTCAGGGGGGTTACTTC	CASSLEGLAAQGGYF
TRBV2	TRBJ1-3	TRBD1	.	TGTGCCAGCAGTGGACAGGGTTCTCGCACCATATATTTT	CASSGQGSRTIYF
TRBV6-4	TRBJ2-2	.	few	TGTGCCAGCAGTGACTCGGCCACCGGGGAGCTGTTTTTT	CASSDSATGELFF
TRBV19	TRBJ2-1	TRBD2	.	TGTGCCAGTAGTGGGCGCGGGAGAGGAAACAATGAGCAGTTCTTC	CASSGRGRGNNEQFF
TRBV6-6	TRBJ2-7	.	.	TGTGCCAGCAGTTTTCGGAGACCGCCCTACGAGCAGTACTTC	CASSFRRPPYEQYF
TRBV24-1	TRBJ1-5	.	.	TGTGCCACCAGTGATTTTGAGGGACAGCCCCAGCATTTT	CATSDFEGQPQHF
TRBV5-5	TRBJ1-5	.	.	TGTGCCAGCAGCGTACAGGGCGACCAGCCCCAGCATTTT	CASSVQGDQPQHF
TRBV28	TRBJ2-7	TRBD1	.	TGTGCCAGCAGTCCGGGACAGGGAAAGGTGCAGTACTTC	CASSPGQGKVQYF
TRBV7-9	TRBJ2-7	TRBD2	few	TGTGCCAGCAGCCCGGGGGGTAGCGGGAGTCCCTACGAGCAGTACTTC	CASSPGGSGSPYEQYF
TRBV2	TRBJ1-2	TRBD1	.	TGTGCCAGCAGGCTCGACAGGGAGGTGGGTGGCTACACCTTC	CASRLDREVGGYTF
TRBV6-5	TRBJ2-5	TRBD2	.	TGTGCCAGCAGTTACCGAATAGCGGGGGACGGAGAGACCCAGTACTTC	CASSYRIAGDGETQYF
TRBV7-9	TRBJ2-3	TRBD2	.	TGTGCCAGCAGCTTAAGCGGGGCGATCACAGATACGCAGTATTTT	CASSLSGAITDTQYF
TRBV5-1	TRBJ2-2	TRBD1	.	TGCGCCAGCAGCTTGGGAAAGGGACAGGGGAACACCGGGGAGCTGTTTTTT	CASSLGKGQGNTGELFF
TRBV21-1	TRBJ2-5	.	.	TGTGCCAGCAGCAAAGCGCGGTGTCCGGGTGGGGAGACCCAGTACTTC	CASSKARCPGGETQYF
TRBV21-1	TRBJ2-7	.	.	TGTGCCAGCAGCAAAGGAAAAAGACCCGGACTAGCGGGATCCAAAGGGAACACCTACGAGCAGTACTTC	CASSKGKRPGLAGSKGNTYEQYF
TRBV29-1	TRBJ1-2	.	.	TGCAGCGTGCAGGATGCGACCGACTATGGCTACACCTTC	CSVQDATDYGYTF
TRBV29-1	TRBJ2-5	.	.	TGCAGCGTTGACGCAGGGGAAGAGACCCAGTACTTC	CSVDAGEETQYF
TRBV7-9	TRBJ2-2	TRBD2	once	TGTGCCAGCAGCTTAGGACTAGCGGGTGTCACCGGGGAGCTGTTTTTT	CASSLGLAGVTGELFF
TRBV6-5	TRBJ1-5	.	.	TGTGCCAGCAGCTTAGACAAAAATAGCAATCAGCCCCAGCATTTT	CASSLDKNSNQPQHF
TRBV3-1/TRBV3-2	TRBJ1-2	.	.	TGTGCCAGCAGCCAAGAAGGGAGGGGCCACTATGGCTACACCTTC	CASSQEGRGHYGYTF
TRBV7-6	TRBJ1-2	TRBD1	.	TGTGCCAGCAGCGGAGGGACAGGGGGGAACTATGGCTACACCTTC	CASSGGTGGNYGYTF
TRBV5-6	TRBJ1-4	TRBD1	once	TGTGCCAGCAGCTCCTTGACAGGGAGAGAAGGAACTAATGAAAAACTGTTTTTT	CASSSLTGREGTNEKLFF
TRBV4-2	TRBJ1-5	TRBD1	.	TGTGCCAGCAGCCCTGACAGGGGGGATCAGCCCCAGCATTTT	CASSPDRGDQPQHF
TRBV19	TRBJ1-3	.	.	TGTGCCAGTAGGCCACTCAGAACAGGGTCTGGAAACACCATATATTTT	CASRPLRTGSGNTIYF
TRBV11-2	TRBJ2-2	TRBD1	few	TGTGCCAGCAGCTTAGTTCAGGGGGCCGGGGAGCTGTTTTTT	CASSLVQGAGELFF
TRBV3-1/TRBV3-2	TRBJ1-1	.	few	TGTGCCAGCAGCTACCGGAGGGGTGGGAACACTGAAGCTTTCTTT	CASSYRRGGNTEAFF
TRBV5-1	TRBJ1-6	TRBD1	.	TGCGCCAGCACCTCGGGACAGGGCGATAATTCACCCCTCCACTTT	CASTSGQGDNSPLHF
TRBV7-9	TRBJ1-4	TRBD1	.	TGTGCCAGCAGCCCCAGGGGGCAGAATGAAAAACTGTTTTTT	CASSPRGQNEKLFF
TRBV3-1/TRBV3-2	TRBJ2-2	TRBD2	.	TGTGCCAGCAGCTTTAGCGGGGGCAAGAACACCGGGGAGCTGTTTTTT	CASSFSGGKNTGELFF
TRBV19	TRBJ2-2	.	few	TGTGCCAGTATGCAGGGGTACGTCACCGGGGAGCTGTTTTTT	CASMQGYVTGELFF